The rows below give T cell receptor beta chains drawn from one sample of a study of shared clonotypes between healthy human individuals. This table comes from immunoSEQ multiplex PCR, and its TCRdb copy is limited to in-frame clones, with some not included. The sample lists about 2 million clones, roughly 95% occurring once. Sequences were obtained from naive CD8+ T cells sorted from blood. The origin of the receptors is a man between 18 and 29 years old in good health. CDR3s include the opening cysteine and the closing phenylalanine or tryptophan.

cdr3_aa: CASSLLLLGSQPQHF
v_call: TRBV7-9

cdr3_aa: CASSKKTGGYQETQYF
v_call: TRBV5-1

cdr3_aa: CASSPSYNEQFF
v_call: TRBV28

cdr3_aa: CASQMGTADNEQFF
v_call: TRBV2

cdr3_aa: CASSGGDVRPYEQYF
v_call: TRBV7-9

cdr3_aa: CASSPTGEISPYEQYF
v_call: TRBV10-1

cdr3_aa: CASSPLAGASETQYF
v_call: TRBV7-6

cdr3_aa: CASSSGQGDETQYF
v_call: TRBV4-1

cdr3_aa: CASRLAIQETQYF
v_call: TRBV2

cdr3_aa: CASSSGGLLHEQFF
v_call: TRBV7-2

cdr3_aa: CASRGPTYEQYF
v_call: TRBV19

cdr3_aa: CASSQGGTEAFF
v_call: TRBV7-9

cdr3_aa: CASSPLWRTPVGNQPQHF
v_call: TRBV9

cdr3_aa: CASSQVADPEYEQYF
v_call: TRBV4-1

cdr3_aa: CASSEGGGDQPQHF
v_call: TRBV2

cdr3_aa: CASSRLDRSENTEAFF
v_call: TRBV19

cdr3_aa: CASSLFVGQNTGELFF
v_call: TRBV7-6

cdr3_aa: CASSWDSLFPTGELFF
v_call: TRBV9

cdr3_aa: CASSLTGPADTQYF
v_call: TRBV13

cdr3_aa: CSAPLRDRGNEQFF
v_call: TRBV29-1

cdr3_aa: CASSFIALAGDEQYF
v_call: TRBV7-2

cdr3_aa: CASSEVRWQGDEQYF
v_call: TRBV6-1

cdr3_aa: CASSPDYNEQFF
v_call: TRBV18

cdr3_aa: CASSWGEAGVGETQYF
v_call: TRBV6-5

cdr3_aa: CASSFAGGMETQYF
v_call: TRBV27

cdr3_aa: CASSLNLAGARTYNEQFF
v_call: TRBV7-8

cdr3_aa: CASSLGQGKIYEQYF
v_call: TRBV5-1

cdr3_aa: CASSLTGERETQYF
v_call: TRBV27

cdr3_aa: CASSYTGYEQYF
v_call: TRBV11-2

cdr3_aa: CASSLLTDLNTEAFF
v_call: TRBV5-4

cdr3_aa: CASSQVRDGYNEQFF
v_call: TRBV4-1

cdr3_aa: CASSLSYPGIEAFF
v_call: TRBV27

cdr3_aa: CASAGEDSSYNEQFF
v_call: TRBV10-1

cdr3_aa: CASSWDSTGELFF
v_call: TRBV5-1

cdr3_aa: CAWSVRKRSSNQPQHF
v_call: TRBV30

cdr3_aa: CASSFWDPPPGNEQFF
v_call: TRBV7-2

cdr3_aa: CASSDRTSEQYF
v_call: TRBV10-2

cdr3_aa: CAWSTGTSINEQFF
v_call: TRBV30

cdr3_aa: CASSELGPGSYEQYF
v_call: TRBV10-2

cdr3_aa: CASASPQETQYF
v_call: TRBV27

cdr3_aa: CASSQGLAEAYEQYF
v_call: TRBV4-3